A single sample gave rise to the 8 T cell receptor beta chains below, sequenced in a study of OX40 agonist ivuxolimab in advanced cancers. TCRdb keeps only in-frame clones here, not all; method: immunoSEQ multiplex PCR. The sample includes 25,000 to 35,000 clones, 80% to 85% of them seen just once. Material: CD4+ or CD8+ T cells sorted from blood, obtained in a trial of the OX40 agonist ivuxolimab. These receptors were obtained from an adult with an advanced solid tumor such as melanoma, head and neck, liver or kidney cancer.

The chain links TRBV19 to TRBJ1-2, with 8 nucleotides matching TRBD1. This CDR3 is built from 16 residues. The germline CDR1 and CDR2 sequences are LNHDA and SQIVND (reference sequence). The J segment lost 8 bases and the V segment lost 3 bases, leaving 14 bases of the junction unmatched. CDR3 sequence: CASSMGSRAGGRGYTF. Written as DNA, the CDR3 is TGTGCCAGTAGTATGGGAAGCAGGGCAGGGGGCCGGGGCTACACCTTC.

This chain connects TRBV30 to TRBJ2-7; perhaps TRBD2 as D (6 bases). Germline CDR1 and CDR2: GTSNPN and SVGIG (reference sequence). With 3 bases removed from V and 2 bases from J, the gap between germline ends came to 20 bases. This CDR3 is built from 16 residues. CDR3: CAWSPGVLADPYEQYF. The CDR3 DNA is TGTGCCTGGAGCCCCGGGGTCTTAGCGGACCCCTACGAGCAGTACTTC.

The chain uses TRBV28 and TRBJ1-2; D gene ambiguous. With 8 bases removed from V and 0 bases from J, the gap between germline ends came to 13 bases. This CDR3 is 14 amino acids long. Germline lookup yields CDR1 MDHEN and CDR2 SYDVKM. CDR3 residues: CASRTESPNYGYTF. Here the CDR3 DNA reads TGTGCCAGCCGTACTGAGAGTCCTAACTATGGCTACACCTTC.

The rearrangement links TRBV9 to TRBJ2-1; a weak D match, TRBD2 (7 bases). V was trimmed by 1 base and J by 2 bases, leaving 10 bases between them. The germline V gene encodes CDR1 SGDLS and CDR2 YYNGEE. This CDR3 comprises 15 residues. The CDR3, as DNA: TGTGCCAGCAGCGTATCCGGGGGGCCCTACAATGAGCAGTTCTTC. Amino acid sequence: CASSVSGGPYNEQFF. Based on the CDR3 plus reference TRBV9 and TRBJ2-1, the full variable domain is DSGVTQTPKHLITATGQRVTLRCSPRSGDLSVYWYQQSLDQGLQFLIQYYNGEERAKGNILERFSAQQFPDLHSELNLSSLELGDSALYFCASSVSGGPYNEQFFGPGTRLTVL.

The chain couples TRBV6-5 to TRBJ2-7; a weak D match, TRBD2 (6 bases). Germline assignment: CDR1 MNHEY and CDR2 SVGAGI. The V end was cut by 5 bases, the J end by 6 bases, with 17 bases between. This CDR3 has 14 amino acids. The CDR3 spells CASSPQQAGLEQYF. DNA for the CDR3: TGTGCCAGCAGTCCACAGCAGGCGGGGCTCGAGCAGTACTTC.

This sequence joins TRBV19 and TRBJ1-5; D remains unclear. The germline CDR1 and CDR2 sequences are LNHDA and SQIVND (reference sequence). This CDR3 spans 12 amino acids. V lost 1 base, J lost 14 bases, and 12 bases lay in between. CDR3 loop: CASSIGRRIKHF. The CDR3 region has the DNA TGTGCCAGTAGTATAGGGAGGCGAATTAAGCATTTT. The entire variable domain, with the rest obtained from reference TRBV19 and TRBJ1-5, is as follows: DGGITQSPKYLFRKEGQNVTLSCEQNLNHDAMYWYRQDPGQGLRLIYYSQIVNDFQKGDIAEGYSVSREKKESFPLTVTSAQKNPTAFYLCASSIGRRIKHFGDGTRLSIL.

This clone was detected a few times. The chain has TRBV5-4 and TRBJ1-2; tentatively, D is TRBD1 (5 bases). V was clipped by 7 bases and J by 3 bases, with 13 bases between them. The CDR3 contains 13 residues. Germline V gene sequence: CDR1 SGHNT, CDR2 YYREEE (reference sequence). The CDR3 bases are TGTGCCAGCGGAGGGGCAGACCACTATGGCTACACCTTC. It is translated as CASGGADHYGYTF.

The genes are TRBV27 and TRBJ1-1, with a weak D call TRBD1 (5 bases). CDR1 and CDR2 from the germline V gene are MNHEY and SMNVEV (reference sequence). Trimming left V 3 bases short and J 6 bases short, with 8 bases between. This CDR3 comprises 12 residues. CDR3: CASSLPGAEAFF. CDR3 coding DNA: TGTGCCAGCAGTTTGCCGGGGGCTGAAGCTTTCTTT.